The rows below give T cell receptor beta chains drawn from one sample of a study of CD8+ T cells in alopecia areata. Assay: immunoSEQ multiplex PCR; the TCRdb copy retains only in-frame clones and omits some. The sample includes about 170,000 clones, about 61% of them seen just once. This material consisted of CD4+ T cells sorted from blood, taken between weeks 55 and 65, from a patient treated with tofacitinib. These receptors were taken from a human donor with alopecia areata. Each CDR3 is given with its conserved first and last residue. The D gene is left open where the match is weak. Only some rows state a clone size, as once, few, many or a class for expanded clones.

TRBV9,NA,TRBJ2-3,NA,CASSAIGRTSTDTQYF,TGTGCCAGCAGCGCGATAGGGAGGACCTCCACAGATACGCAGTATTTT
TRBV29-1,NA,TRBJ2-7,NA,CSVDWGRGTQYF,TGCAGCGTTGACTGGGGTCGGGGCACCCAGTACTTC
TRBV27,TRBD2,TRBJ2-3,NA,CASSLGPAGSTDTQYF,TGTGCCAGCAGTTTAGGCCCAGCGGGGAGCACAGATACGCAGTATTTT
TRBV14,TRBD1,TRBJ1-2,few,CASSQAGTGYTF,TGTGCCAGCAGCCAAGCCGGGACAGGGTACACCTTC
TRBV6-5,NA,TRBJ2-1,NA,CASSRGAPMTNEQFF,TGTGCCAGCAGTCGGGGGGCTCCAATGACCAATGAGCAGTTCTTC
TRBV30,NA,TRBJ1-2,few,CAWSVRENYGYTF,TGTGCCTGGAGTGTACGAGAGAACTATGGCTACACCTTC
TRBV13,NA,TRBJ1-1,NA,CASSQSPPWTGNTEAFF,TGTGCCAGCAGCCAATCCCCACCCTGGACGGGGAACACTGAAGCTTTCTTT
TRBV4-2,TRBD1,TRBJ2-7,few,CASSQEGGQGASEQYF,TGTGCCAGCAGCCAAGAAGGGGGTCAGGGGGCTAGCGAGCAGTACTTC
TRBV10-3,TRBD1,TRBJ2-7,few,CAIGTGTYEQYF,TGTGCCATTGGGACAGGGACCTACGAGCAGTACTTC
TRBV5-6,NA,TRBJ2-4,NA,CASSLVTRVATNIQYF,TGTGCCAGCAGCTTGGTCACCAGGGTCGCTACGAACATTCAGTACTTC
TRBV5-1,TRBD1,TRBJ2-3,NA,CASSLVGQGTDTQYF,TGCGCCAGCAGCTTGGTGGGACAGGGGACAGATACGCAGTATTTT
TRBV19,NA,TRBJ1-5,NA,CASSGQGHQPQHF,TGTGCCAGTAGCGGCCAGGGGCATCAGCCCCAGCATTTT
TRBV30,TRBD2,TRBJ2-3,few,CAWSGTSGGAGTDTQYF,TGTGCCTGGAGTGGGACTAGCGGGGGGGCCGGAACAGATACGCAGTATTTT
TRBV27,TRBD1,TRBJ2-7,few,CASRDRVWVEQYF,TGTGCCAGCAGGGACAGGGTGTGGGTCGAGCAGTACTTC
TRBV2,NA,TRBJ2-7,once,CASSNSDRNYEQYF,TGTGCCAGCAGTAACTCCGACAGAAACTACGAGCAGTACTTC
TRBV5-1,TRBD1,TRBJ2-7,NA,CASGEGQGVNEQYF,TGCGCCAGTGGGGAAGGACAGGGAGTCAACGAGCAGTACTTC
TRBV15,NA,TRBJ2-7,NA,CATSRRKGDMPYF,TGTGCCACCAGCAGGAGGAAGGGGGACATGCCGTACTTC
TRBV27,NA,TRBJ2-1,NA,CASRRAGALYNEQFF,TGTGCCAGCAGGAGGGCGGGGGCTCTCTACAATGAGCAGTTCTTC
TRBV7-9,TRBD2,TRBJ2-3,few,CASSSYQAGPNIFTDTQYF,TGTGCCAGCAGCTCTTACCAAGCGGGACCTAATATATTCACAGATACGCAGTATTTT
TRBV30,NA,TRBJ1-1,NA,CAWSGRIPGTEAFF,TGTGCCTGGAGTGGGAGGATCCCGGGCACTGAAGCTTTCTTT
TRBV6-4,NA,TRBJ2-3,NA,CASGAGHTDTQYF,TGTGCCAGCGGCGCAGGACACACAGATACGCAGTATTTT
TRBV30,NA,TRBJ1-5,few,CAWSGRSQNQPQHF,TGTGCCTGGAGTGGAAGAAGTCAGAATCAGCCCCAGCATTTT
TRBV29-1,NA,TRBJ1-3,NA,CSVEPGGDTIYF,TGCAGCGTTGAACCCGGCGGGGACACCATATATTTT
TRBV29-1,TRBD1,TRBJ2-7,NA,CSVGGGQGTYEQYF,TGCAGCGTCGGAGGGGGACAGGGAACCTACGAGCAGTACTTC
TRBV9,NA,TRBJ2-2,NA,CASSVAVSGNTGELFF,TGTGCCAGCAGCGTAGCAGTTAGCGGGAACACCGGGGAGCTGTTTTTT
TRBV20-1,NA,TRBJ2-7,NA,CSARAGIEQYF,TGCAGTGCTAGAGCAGGGATCGAGCAGTACTTC
TRBV7-2,NA,TRBJ2-3,NA,CASSYRTPTDTQYF,TGTGCCAGCAGCTACAGGACTCCCACAGATACGCAGTATTTT
TRBV4-1,NA,TRBJ1-2,NA,CASSQESARYGYTF,TGCGCCAGCAGCCAAGAGTCAGCTCGTTATGGCTACACCTTC
TRBV20-1,NA,TRBJ1-1,NA,CSASDTRAFF,TGCAGTGCTTCTGACACCAGGGCTTTCTTT
TRBV5-1,NA,TRBJ1-2,NA,CASSLTDINYGYTF,TGCGCCAGCAGCTTAACAGATATAAACTATGGCTACACCTTC
TRBV2,NA,TRBJ1-5,many,CASRVGRDYQPQHF,TGTGCCAGCAGAGTCGGGCGGGATTATCAGCCCCAGCATTTT
TRBV5-6,TRBD2,TRBJ2-3,NA,CASSLGSGLAGGPKYF,TGTGCCAGCAGCTTGGGTAGTGGACTAGCGGGGGGACCAAAGTATTTT
TRBV30,NA,TRBJ1-6,NA,CAWSLYTSSYNSPLHF,TGTGCCTGGAGCTTGTATACCAGCTCCTATAATTCACCCCTCCACTTT
TRBV18,NA,TRBJ2-3,few,CASSPGTTDTQYF,TGTGCCAGCTCACCAGGGACCACAGATACGCAGTATTTT
TRBV9,TRBD2,TRBJ2-1,NA,CASSPRGVGGYNEQFF,TGTGCCAGCAGCCCCCGAGGTGTCGGGGGGTACAATGAGCAGTTCTTC
TRBV30,TRBD1,TRBJ1-2,NA,CAWQQGGALGYTF,TGTGCCTGGCAACAGGGGGGGGCCCTTGGCTACACCTTC
TRBV2,TRBD2,TRBJ2-3,few,CASSAGGGPLTDTQYF,TGTGCCAGCAGTGCCGGGGGGGGCCCGTTGACAGATACGCAGTATTTT
TRBV7-3,TRBD1,TRBJ2-7,NA,CASSLAGDRAYEQYF,TGTGCCAGCAGCTTAGCAGGGGACAGAGCCTACGAGCAGTACTTC
TRBV19,NA,TRBJ2-4,NA,CASSNRALDIQYF,TGTGCCAGTAGTAACCGAGCCCTGGACATTCAGTACTTC
TRBV7-7,NA,TRBJ1-1,few,CASSLDSDTEAFF,TGTGCCAGCAGCCTAGACAGTGACACTGAAGCTTTCTTT
TRBV23-1,NA,TRBJ2-7,NA,CASIQDCYSYEQYF,TGCGCCAGCATCCAGGACTGTTACTCCTACGAGCAGTACTTC
TRBV27,TRBD1,TRBJ1-6,few,CASMRTGENSPLHF,TGTGCCAGCATGAGGACAGGGGAAAATTCACCCCTCCACTTT
TRBV29-1,TRBD2,TRBJ2-5,NA,CSVNGGFETQYF,TGCAGCGTCAACGGGGGGTTTGAGACCCAGTACTTC
TRBV29-1,NA,TRBJ2-5,NA,CSVEPGPETQYF,TGCAGCGTTGAGCCGGGGCCCGAGACCCAGTACTTC
TRBV30,TRBD1,TRBJ1-5,NA,CAWGQGGGYSNQPQHF,TGTGCCTGGGGACAGGGCGGAGGGTATAGCAATCAGCCCCAGCATTTT
TRBV30,NA,TRBJ2-3,NA,CAWGGSDTQYF,TGTGCCTGGGGGGGTTCAGATACGCAGTATTTT
TRBV2,NA,TRBJ2-1,NA,CASRQGTYNEQFF,TGTGCCAGCAGACAAGGGACCTACAATGAGCAGTTCTTC
TRBV19,NA,TRBJ1-4,NA,CASTFREKLFF,TGTGCCAGTACGTTCCGTGAAAAACTGTTTTTT
TRBV30,NA,TRBJ2-1,NA,CAWSPGARYNEQFF,TGTGCCTGGAGCCCGGGGGCAAGGTACAATGAGCAGTTCTTC
TRBV30,NA,TRBJ1-1,NA,CALVKNTEAFF,TGTGCCTTGGTCAAGAACACTGAAGCTTTCTTT
TRBV6-1,NA,TRBJ1-4,many,CASSEPNRELGKLFF,TGTGCCAGCAGTGAACCCAACCGGGAGCTGGGGAAACTGTTTTTT
TRBV29-1,NA,TRBJ1-1,NA,CSVESRLGNTEAFF,TGCAGCGTTGAGAGCAGGTTGGGGAACACTGAAGCTTTCTTT
TRBV21-1,NA,TRBJ1-2,NA,CASSKEKELSGYTF,TGTGCCAGCAGCAAAGAGAAGGAACTCAGCGGCTACACCTTC
TRBV10-3,NA,TRBJ2-7,few,CAISDRGSYEQYF,TGTGCCATCAGTGATAGGGGATCCTACGAGCAGTACTTC
TRBV27,NA,TRBJ2-3,few,CASSFSEGGASDTQYF,TGTGCCAGCAGTTTCAGTGAGGGGGGCGCATCAGATACGCAGTATTTT
TRBV30,TRBD1,TRBJ1-2,NA,CAWSLGTAFRWRGYTF,TGTGCCTGGAGTCTAGGGACAGCATTCCGGTGGCGAGGCTACACCTTC
TRBV29-1,NA,TRBJ2-1,NA,CSGLYNEQFF,TGCAGCGGCCTTTACAATGAGCAGTTCTTC